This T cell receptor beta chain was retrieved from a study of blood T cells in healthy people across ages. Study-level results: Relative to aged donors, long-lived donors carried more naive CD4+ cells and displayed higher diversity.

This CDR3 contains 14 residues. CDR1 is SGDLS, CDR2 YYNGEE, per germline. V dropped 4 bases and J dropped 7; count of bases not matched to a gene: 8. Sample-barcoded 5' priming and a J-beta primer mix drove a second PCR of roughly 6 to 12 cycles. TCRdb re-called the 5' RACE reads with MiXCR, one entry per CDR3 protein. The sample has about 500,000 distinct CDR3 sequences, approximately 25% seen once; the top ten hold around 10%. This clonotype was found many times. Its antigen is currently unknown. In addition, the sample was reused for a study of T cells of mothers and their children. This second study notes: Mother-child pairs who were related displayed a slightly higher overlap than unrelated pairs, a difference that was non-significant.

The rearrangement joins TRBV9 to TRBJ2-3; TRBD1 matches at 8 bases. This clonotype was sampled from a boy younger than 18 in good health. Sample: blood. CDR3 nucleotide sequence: TGTGCCAGCAGCCCGCAGGGGGCATCGAATACGCAGTATTTT. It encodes CASSPQGASNTQYF. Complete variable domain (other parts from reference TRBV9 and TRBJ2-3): DSGVTQTPKHLITATGQRVTLRCSPRSGDLSVYWYQQSLDQGLQFLIQYYNGEERAKGNILERFSAQQFPDLHSELNLSSLELGDSALYFCASSPQGASNTQYFGPGTRLTVL.